This TCR beta chain was profiled in a study of immune cell composition in non-small cell lung cancer. Regarding the study as a whole: In adenocarcinoma, maximal tumour-associated clone frequency tracked TIL tumour reactivity. It was not proven that tumour-reactive clones equal dominant tumour-associated clones. No significant correlation existed between pack-years smoked and tumour clonality.

Sequencing used immunoSEQ multiplex PCR; TCRdb keeps in-frame clones, though not all of them. The sample lists fewer than 2,000 clones; approximately 77% were seen once. The germline V gene encodes CDR1 SGDLS and CDR2 YYNGEE. The V and J ends lost 1 base and 6 bases, in that order; junction bases with no gene match: 5. The CDR3 runs 14 residues. On this clone: The antigen is unknown.

The chain is built from TRBV9 and TRBJ1-1, with 8 positions matching TRBD1. This receptor was identified in a human donor with non-small cell lung cancer. The sequencing input was lung tumor tissue. This CDR3 reads CASSVHGQGPEAFF. CDR3 in DNA: TGTGCCAGCAGCGTACATGGACAGGGACCTGAAGCTTTCTTT.